This T cell receptor (beta chain) was profiled in a study of cytotoxic CD8 clonotypes in ibrutinib-treated CLL. Trimming took 0 bases from V and 7 from J; bases not matched to a gene: 3. The CDR3 totals 14 residues. Germline V gene lookup returns CDR1 LGHNA and CDR2 YSLEER. Data came from immunoSEQ multiplex PCR; TCRdb stores just in-frame clones and leaves some out. The sample shows 29,000 or so clones, 69% of them seen only once. Material: PBMCs, obtained after 24 months of ibrutinib treatment. The source of this sequence is a human donor with chronic lymphocytic leukemia. V usage is TRBV4-3 and J usage is TRBJ1-2; 9 bases agree with TRBD1. The CDR3 is CASSQETGGSGYTF. The CDR3 bases are TGCGCCAGCAGCCAAGAGACAGGGGGTAGTGGCTACACCTTC.